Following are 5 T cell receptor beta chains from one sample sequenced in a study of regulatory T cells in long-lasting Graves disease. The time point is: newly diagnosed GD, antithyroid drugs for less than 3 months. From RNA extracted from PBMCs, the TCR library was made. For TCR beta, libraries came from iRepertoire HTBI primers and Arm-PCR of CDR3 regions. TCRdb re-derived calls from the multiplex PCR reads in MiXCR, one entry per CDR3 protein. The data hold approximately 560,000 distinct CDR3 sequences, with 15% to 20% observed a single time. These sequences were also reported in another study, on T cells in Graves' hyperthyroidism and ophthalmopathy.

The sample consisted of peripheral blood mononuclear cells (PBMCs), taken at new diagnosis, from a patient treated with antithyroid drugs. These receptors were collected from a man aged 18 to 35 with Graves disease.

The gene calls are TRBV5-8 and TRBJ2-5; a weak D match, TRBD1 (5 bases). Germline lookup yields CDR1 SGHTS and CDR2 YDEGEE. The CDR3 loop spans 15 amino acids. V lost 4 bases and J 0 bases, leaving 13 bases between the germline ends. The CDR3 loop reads CASSLRQNHQETQYF. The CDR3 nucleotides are TGTGCCAGCAGCCTCCGACAGAACCACCAAGAGACCCAGTACTTC.

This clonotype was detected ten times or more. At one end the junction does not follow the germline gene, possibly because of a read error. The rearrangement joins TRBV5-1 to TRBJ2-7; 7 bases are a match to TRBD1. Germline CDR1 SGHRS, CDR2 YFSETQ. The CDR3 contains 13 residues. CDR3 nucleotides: TGTGCCAGCAGTTTAGGGGGACAGTACGAGCAGTACTTC. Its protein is CASSLGGQYEQYF.

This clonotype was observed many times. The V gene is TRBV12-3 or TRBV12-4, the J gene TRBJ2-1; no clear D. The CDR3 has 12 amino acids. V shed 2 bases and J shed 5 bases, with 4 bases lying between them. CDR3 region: CASSLTHNEQFF. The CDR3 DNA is TGTGCCAGCAGTTTAACCCACAATGAGCAGTTCTTC.

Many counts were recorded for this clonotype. This chain's CDR3 is CASTRAGRGELFF. The CDR3 DNA follows: TGTGCCAGCACCCGGGCGGGTAGGGGGGAGCTGTTTTTT. V is TRBV28 and J is TRBJ2-2; tentative D call: TRBD2 (5 bases). V gave up 7 bases and J gave up 8 bases, with 14 bases separating them. The length of the CDR3 is 13 residues. CDR1 and CDR2 (germline): MDHEN, SYDVKM.

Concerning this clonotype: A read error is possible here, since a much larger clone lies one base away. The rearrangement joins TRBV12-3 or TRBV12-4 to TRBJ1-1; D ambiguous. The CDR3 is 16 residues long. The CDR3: CASSLVALGVDTEASF. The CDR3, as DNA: TGTGCCAGCAGTTTAGTCGCCCTCGGGGTAGACACTGAAGCTTCCTTT.